Detailed here is one TCR beta chain. The germline V gene encodes CDR1 LGHNA and CDR2 YNFKEQ. The CDR3 runs to 14 residues. V gave up 0 bases and J gave up 1 base, with 6 bases separating them. Measured with immunoSEQ multiplex PCR; TCRdb has only the in-frame clones, and not every one. The sample includes more than 90,000 clones, 70% to 90% of them seen just once. This entry comes from a study of radiotherapy plus CTLA-4 blockade in lung cancer. This specimen was peripheral blood, taken from a patient treated with radiotherapy plus ipilimumab. V usage is TRBV4-2 and J usage is TRBJ1-1, with D possibly TRBD1 on 5 matching bases. This clonotype was obtained from a human donor with non-small cell lung cancer that progressed on radiotherapy plus ipilimumab. The CDR3 here is CASSQEGANTEAFF. CDR3 bases: TGTGCCAGCAGCCAAGAAGGGGCGAACACTGAAGCTTTCTTT.